The 16 T cell receptor beta chains presented below share a single source sample, sequenced in a study of pediatric ulcerative colitis. TCRdb keeps only in-frame clones here, not all; method: immunoSEQ multiplex PCR. The data contain 32,000 or so clones, around 80% of them singletons. Material: blood. Every receptor here comes from a boy aged 5-17 years with severe ulcerative colitis.

The chain recombines TRBV2 with TRBJ2-2; maybe TRBD1 (6 bases). This CDR3 contains 13 residues. Germline V gives CDR1 SNHLY, CDR2 FYNNEI. Trimming shortened V by 11 bases and J by 0 bases, and 10 bases separated the two germline ends. The CDR3 region has the DNA TGTGCCTGGGACACTACGAACACCGGGGAGCTGTTTTTT. Protein: CAWDTTNTGELFF.

This chain uses TRBV13 with TRBJ2-7; 11 bases agree with TRBD1. Trimming removed 5 bases from V and 5 bases from J; junction bases left unmatched: 8. The CDR3 is 15 residues long. Germline assignment: CDR1 PRHDT and CDR2 FYEKMQ (reference sequence). CDR3: CASSLTGTGGNEQYF. Here the CDR3 DNA reads TGTGCCAGCAGCCTCACCGGGACAGGGGGTAACGAGCAGTACTTC.

V and J are TRBV9 and TRBJ2-3, with D possibly matching TRBD2 (6 bases). Trimming took 3 bases from V and 3 from J, leaving 11 bases between them. Per germline, CDR1 SGDLS and CDR2 YYNGEE. The CDR3 covers 14 residues. CDR3 nucleotide sequence: TGTGCCAGCAGCGCCGGGAGTGGGACAGATACGCAGTATTTT. Residues: CASSAGSGTDTQYF. The full variable domain, its missing parts supplied by reference TRBV9 and TRBJ2-3, is DSGVTQTPKHLITATGQRVTLRCSPRSGDLSVYWYQQSLDQGLQFLIQYYNGEERAKGNILERFSAQQFPDLHSELNLSSLELGDSALYFCASSAGSGTDTQYFGPGTRLTVL.

A few counts support this clone. The chain employs TRBV5-6 and TRBJ1-2; 8 nucleotides agree with TRBD1. The CDR3 is 13 residues long. CDR1 and CDR2 from the germline V gene are SGHDT and YYEEEE. With 3 bases clipped from V and 7 bases from J, the junction kept 5 bases outside the gene matches. The CDR3 loop is CASSSFQGAGYTF. Here the CDR3 DNA reads TGTGCCAGCAGCTCTTTCCAGGGGGCTGGCTACACCTTC.

The gene calls are TRBV19 and TRBJ1-1, with 8 bases identical to TRBD1. Unmatched junction bases numbered 10, after V lost 6 bases and J lost 4 bases. The germline V gene has CDR1 LNHDA and CDR2 SQIVND (reference sequence). The CDR3 runs 15 residues. CDR3: CASSLYTGGTTEAFF. For the CDR3, the DNA is TGTGCCAGTAGCCTATACACAGGGGGGACCACTGAAGCTTTCTTT. The full variable domain, in which reference TRBV19 and TRBJ1-1 provide the parts outside the CDR3, is DGGITQSPKYLFRKEGQNVTLSCEQNLNHDAMYWYRQDPGQGLRLIYYSQIVNDFQKGDIAEGYSVSREKKESFPLTVTSAQKNPTAFYLCASSLYTGGTTEAFFGQGTRLTVV.

The chain couples TRBV11-3 to TRBJ1-1, with D unresolved. Trimming cost V 1 base and J 0 bases, with 9 bases left between them. CDR1 is SGHNT, CDR2 YENEEA, per germline. The CDR3 is 15 residues long. CDR3 residues: CASSLGEGMNTEAFF. The CDR3 DNA reads as TGTGCCAGCAGCTTAGGGGAGGGCATGAACACTGAAGCTTTCTTT.

The chain combines TRBV19 with TRBJ1-1; no clear D. Germline V lookup: CDR1 LNHDA, CDR2 SQIVND (reference sequence). This CDR3 contains 16 residues. The germline V and J ends were trimmed by 5 bases and 8 bases, with 24 bases remaining between them. In DNA, the CDR3 is TGTGCCAGTAGTCTCCCCGGCTACAGCAGCCACCTAGAAGCTTTCTTT. This translates into CASSLPGYSSHLEAFF.

This rearrangement joins TRBV7-2 to TRBJ1-3; D is undetermined. The germline V and J ends were trimmed by 2 bases and 0 bases, with 11 bases remaining between them. Germline V gives CDR1 SGHTA, CDR2 FQGNSA. This CDR3 spans 16 amino acids. In DNA, the CDR3 is TGTGCCAGCAGCTTATATGCAGGACTCTCTGGAAACACCATATATTTT. Translating it yields CASSLYAGLSGNTIYF.

This sequence joins TRBV30 and TRBJ2-3; TRBD2 is a possible D gene (7 bases). V shed 3 bases and J shed 6 bases, with 13 bases lying between them. Germline V lookup: CDR1 GTSNPN, CDR2 SVGIG (reference sequence). This CDR3 comprises 13 residues. DNA for the CDR3: TGTGCCTGGAGACGGGGGGCCTCGGATACGCAGTATTTT. Its translation: CAWRRGASDTQYF.

The gene calls are TRBV19 and TRBJ1-1; possibly TRBD1 for D (6 bases). V was shortened by 3 bases and J by 0 bases, with 11 bases between the two germline ends. In germline, CDR1 is LNHDA, CDR2 SQIVND (reference sequence). CDR3 length: 15 amino acids. The CDR3: CASSMDRIMNTEAFF. CDR3 sequence (DNA): TGTGCCAGTAGTATGGACAGAATCATGAACACTGAAGCTTTCTTT.

DNA for the CDR3: TGTGCCAGCAGCTTATCCACAGGGTACCGTAATGAAAAACTGTTTTTT. Protein sequence: CASSLSTGYRNEKLFF. The chain is built from TRBV7-9 and TRBJ1-4; the D gene is possibly TRBD1 (6 bases). Germline V gene lookup returns CDR1 SEHNR and CDR2 FQNEAQ (reference sequence). Trimming cost V 2 bases and J 4 bases, with 14 bases left between them. CDR3 length: 16 amino acids.

The V and J genes are TRBV2 and TRBJ2-5, with D perhaps matching TRBD2 (6 bases). The V gene's germline CDR1 is SNHLY and CDR2 FYNNEI. Trimming left V 6 bases short and J 0 bases short, with 14 bases between. The CDR3 has 15 amino acids. CDR3 sequence reads: CASRPNGLNQETQYF. Written as DNA, the CDR3 is TGTGCCAGCAGACCCAACGGACTAAACCAAGAGACCCAGTACTTC.

The V and J genes are TRBV29-1 and TRBJ1-1; D is possibly TRBD1 (6 bases). CDR1 and CDR2 from the germline V gene are SQVTM and ANQGSEA. The CDR3 is 12 amino acids. V lost 6 bases and J 0 bases, leaving 8 bases between the germline ends. CDR3 sequence: CSVRGMNTEAFF. The CDR3 coding sequence is TGCAGCGTCAGGGGTATGAACACTGAAGCTTTCTTT.

The gene calls are TRBV5-4 and TRBJ2-3, with a tentative D call TRBD2 (5 bases). The CDR3 consists of 16 residues. V lost 4 bases and J lost 3, with 18 bases in between. In germline, CDR1 is SGHNT, CDR2 YYREEE (reference sequence). CDR3 DNA: TGTGCCAGCAGCCCTGGCCGGGGAATGAGTACAGATACGCAGTATTTT. Translation: CASSPGRGMSTDTQYF.

The chain uses TRBV7-2 and TRBJ1-6, with D unresolved. CDR3 size: 12 residues. The germline CDR1 and CDR2 sequences are SGHTA and FQGNSA. Trimming shortened V by 3 bases and J by 10 bases, and 7 bases separated the two germline ends. The CDR3 coding sequence is TGTGCCAGCAGCTTGGGTGCCTCACCCCTCCACTTT. Translation: CASSLGASPLHF.

The V and J genes are TRBV6-5 and TRBJ2-5, with D perhaps TRBD1 or TRBD2 (5 bases each). Germline CDR1 and CDR2: MNHEY and SVGAGI. V was shortened by 2 bases and J by 4 bases, with 14 bases between the two germline ends. The CDR3 consists of 15 residues. The CDR3 loop is CASSYGIGDAETQYF. In DNA form, the CDR3 reads TGTGCCAGCAGTTACGGGATCGGGGACGCAGAGACCCAGTACTTC.